The rows below give T cell receptor beta chains drawn from one sample of a study of T-cell reconstitution after alpha-beta-depleted transplantation in children. TCRdb re-called the PCR reads through MiXCR, storing one row per CDR3 protein. In the table there are roughly 590,000 distinct CDR3 sequences, about 15% of which are singletons. Material: PBMCs from the stem cell graft donor, obtained from the stem cell graft. These receptors were collected from a human donor who donated a stem cell graft to a child with acute myeloid leukemia. Each CDR3 is given with its conserved first and last residue. The order of the fields is D gene, clone size, V gene, J gene, CDR3 protein, CDR3 DNA. A D gene is named only where the DNA matches it firmly. Clone size, where shown, is once, few, many, or a class for clones that have expanded.

>-|-|TRBV12-3/TRBV12-4|TRBJ2-2
CASSPRAGTSTGELFF
TGTGCCAGCAGTCCCCGGGCAGGGACCTCCACCGGGGAGCTGTTTTTT
>TRBD2|many|TRBV4-3|TRBJ2-1
CASSQDLADNNEQFF
TGCGCCAGCAGCCAAGACCTAGCGGACAACAATGAGCAGTTCTTC
>TRBD2|many|TRBV10-3|TRBJ2-7
CAISPGTSGGYEQYF
TGTGCCATCAGTCCCGGGACTAGCGGGGGGTACGAGCAGTACTTC
>TRBD2|few|TRBV24-1|TRBJ2-3
CATSDLAGNTDTQYF
TGTGCCACCAGTGATTTAGCGGGGAACACAGATACGCAGTATTTT
>-|many|TRBV20-1|TRBJ1-3
CSAPTDSGNTIYF
TGCAGTGCTCCGACAGACTCTGGAAACACCATATATTTT
>-|many|TRBV30|TRBJ2-7
CAWSELGEQYF
TGTGCCTGGAGTGAACTAGGCGAGCAGTACTTC
>-|few|TRBV7-6|TRBJ1-1
CASSLEGQSEAFF
TGTGCCAGCAGCTTAGAGGGGCAGAGTGAAGCTTTCTTT
>-|few|TRBV20-1|TRBJ1-2
CSAIRQAATYYGYTF
TGCAGTGCTATTAGACAGGCGGCTACCTACTATGGCTACACCTTC
>-|many|TRBV5-1|TRBJ2-3
CASSFGDSTDTQYF
TGCGCCAGCAGCTTTGGGGACAGCACAGATACGCAGTATTTT
>TRBD1|-|TRBV12-3/TRBV12-4|TRBJ2-6
CASSSGTGDPSGANVLTF
TGTGCCAGCAGTTCCGGGACAGGGGACCCCTCTGGGGCCAACGTCCTGACTTTC
>TRBD1|-|TRBV7-8|TRBJ2-4
CASSQEGGWKNIQYF
TGTGCCAGCAGCCAGGAAGGGGGCTGGAAAAACATTCAGTACTTC
>-|few|TRBV28|TRBJ2-1
CASSDGTLLPNGQFF
TGTGCCAGCAGTGATGGGACCCTGCTACCCAATGGGCAGTTCTTC
>-|many|TRBV7-2|TRBJ2-3
CASSLGGGGDTQYF
TGTGCCAGCAGCTTAGGGGGGGGCGGGGATACGCAGTATTTT
>TRBD1|few|TRBV6-4|TRBJ1-5
CASSDPDRASNQPQHF
TGTGCCAGCAGTGACCCCGACAGGGCTAGCAATCAGCCCCAGCATTTT
>TRBD1|many|TRBV20-1|TRBJ1-5
CSARGQGYGGPQHF
TGCAGTGCTAGGGGACAGGGATACGGAGGGCCCCAGCATTTT
>-|few|TRBV5-1|TRBJ1-2
CASSPGVARNYGYTF
TGCGCCAGCAGCCCGGGGGTGGCCCGTAACTATGGCTACACCTTC
>TRBD2|-|TRBV4-2|TRBJ2-3
CASSSLLRGSMDTQYF
TGTGCCAGCAGCTCCCTTTTGCGGGGGAGCATGGATACGCAGTATTTT
>-|-|TRBV11-1|TRBJ1-6
CASSRSTGNSPLHF
TGTGCCAGCAGCCGTTCGACTGGGAATTCACCCCTCCACTTT
>TRBD1|-|TRBV7-2|TRBJ1-2
CASSLEGTALHYTF
TGTGCCAGCAGCTTAGAAGGGACAGCCTTACACTACACCTTC
>TRBD1|-|TRBV12-3/TRBV12-4|TRBJ1-2
CASSLAQGYFGYTF
TGTGCCAGCAGTTTAGCACAGGGGTATTTTGGCTACACCTTC
>-|few|TRBV20-1|TRBJ1-2
CSARAHDSPSGYGYTF
TGCAGTGCTAGAGCCCACGACAGTCCCTCGGGGTATGGCTACACCTTC
>TRBD1|many|TRBV5-1|TRBJ2-5
CASSMDRGGETQYF
TGCGCCAGCAGCATGGACAGGGGAGGAGAGACCCAGTACTTC
>-|-|TRBV9|TRBJ2-6
CASATGAAANVLTF
TGTGCCAGCGCGACGGGGGCCGCGGCCAACGTCCTGACTTTC
>TRBD1|few|TRBV9|TRBJ2-3
CASSVHSGTGIGPPPDTQYF
TGTGCCAGCAGCGTACACTCCGGGACAGGGATTGGGCCGCCCCCAGATACGCAGTATTTT
>-|-|TRBV27|TRBJ2-1
CASSFALDRLEFF
TGTGCCAGCAGTTTCGCCCTGGACAGACTGGAGTTCTTC
>TRBD1|many|TRBV7-6|TRBJ1-1
CASSLAGDSMNTEAFF
TGTGCCAGCAGCTTAGCGGGGGACAGCATGAACACTGAAGCTTTCTTT
>TRBD2|many|TRBV12-3/TRBV12-4|TRBJ2-3
CASSLSAGGTDTQYF
TGTGCCAGCAGTTTGTCAGCGGGGGGCACAGATACGCAGTATTTT
>TRBD1|many|TRBV20-1|TRBJ1-4
CSARDRTGIEKLFF
TGCAGTGCTAGAGATCGGACAGGGATTGAAAAACTGTTTTTT
>TRBD1|-|TRBV7-2|TRBJ2-5
CASSNPRDRGWETQYF
TGTGCCAGCAGCAACCCCCGGGACAGGGGGTGGGAGACCCAGTACTTC
>-|few|TRBV29-1|TRBJ1-1
CSVSPLRGGTEAFF
TGCAGCGTTTCGCCCTTAAGGGGGGGCACTGAAGCTTTCTTT
>-|-|TRBV15|TRBJ2-1
CATSARASTYNEQFF
TGTGCCACCAGCGCCCGGGCCTCGACTTACAATGAGCAGTTCTTC
>-|-|TRBV7-2|TRBJ2-3
CASSPRQGGALDTQYF
TGTGCCAGCAGCCCCCGTCAGGGGGGGGCCCTAGATACGCAGTATTTT
>-|-|TRBV29-1|TRBJ1-1
CSVAQGDTEAFF
TGCAGCGTTGCGCAGGGAGACACTGAAGCTTTCTTT
>-|once|TRBV28|TRBJ1-2
CASSSPRGVNYGYTF
TGTGCCAGCAGTTCGCCCCGGGGGGTAAACTATGGCTACACCTTC
>-|-|TRBV7-9|TRBJ1-1
CASSADLGTEAFF
TGTGCCAGCAGCGCAGACTTGGGGACTGAAGCTTTCTTT
>-|-|TRBV7-2|TRBJ2-4
CASTPAKNIQYF
TGTGCCAGCACCCCGGCCAAAAACATTCAGTACTTC
>-|-|TRBV11-1|TRBJ2-1
CASSFDRAGSEQFF
TGTGCCAGCAGCTTCGACAGGGCGGGGAGTGAGCAGTTCTTC
>TRBD1|many|TRBV6-5|TRBJ2-5
CASRTGEKTQYF
TGTGCCAGCAGGACAGGGGAGAAGACCCAGTACTTC
>-|few|TRBV15|TRBJ1-1
CATSRSTLLGAFF
TGTGCCACCAGCAGATCCACCTTGCTTGGAGCTTTCTTT
>-|-|TRBV30|TRBJ1-1
CAWGPLVRNTEAFF
TGTGCCTGGGGGCCCCTCGTGCGGAACACTGAAGCTTTCTTT
>-|many|TRBV4-3|TRBJ1-5
CASSRGTNSNQPQHF
TGCGCCAGCAGCCGCGGGACTAATAGCAATCAGCCCCAGCATTTT
>TRBD2|-|TRBV7-2|TRBJ2-1
CASSWAPSGRNNEQFF
TGTGCCAGCAGCTGGGCCCCTAGCGGCAGGAACAATGAGCAGTTCTTC
>-|many|TRBV12-3/TRBV12-4|TRBJ2-2
CASSRGELFF
TGTGCCAGCAGCCGGGGGGAGCTGTTTTTT
>-|-|TRBV7-9|TRBJ2-3
CASSPLKGVGDTQYF
TGTGCCAGCAGCCCCCTAAAGGGTGTGGGAGATACGCAGTATTTT
>-|many|TRBV20-1|TRBJ1-6
CSADLPGQGVSYNSPLHF
TGCAGTGCTGACCTGCCTGGGCAGGGTGTATCCTATAATTCACCCCTCCACTTT
>TRBD1|-|TRBV6-5|TRBJ2-7
CASSYGTGASYEQYF
TGTGCCAGCAGTTACGGGACAGGGGCATCCTACGAGCAGTACTTC